The 24 T cell receptor beta chains reported below all come from one sample, sequenced in a study of response to subunit inactivated influenza vaccine. Via MiXCR, TCRdb re-called the RT-PCR reads, giving one row per CDR3 protein. This sample has 500,000 to 600,000 distinct CDR3 sequences, with approximately 10% found just once. These records were also assigned to another study, of T cells expressing NK-cell markers. In that study: What made the TCR beta cDNA was 5'RACE template switching with UMIs.

Sample: PBMCs from blood, taken on the day of vaccination. The receptors were sampled from a man between 50 and 59 years old who received an inactivated influenza vaccine.

In this sample, this clonotype turned up a few times. This chain uses TRBV5-1 with TRBJ2-7; perhaps D is TRBD1 or TRBD2 (5 bases each). Trimming left V 2 bases short and J 2 bases short, with 11 bases between. This CDR3 comprises 14 residues. CDR1 is SGHRS, CDR2 YFSETQ, per germline. CDR3 residues: CASSLMQGPYEQYF. The CDR3, as DNA: TGCGCCAGCAGCTTAATGCAGGGACCCTACGAGCAGTACTTC. Full variable domain (outside the CDR3, taken from reference TRBV5-1 and TRBJ2-7): KAGVTQTPRYLIKTRGQQVTLSCSPISGHRSVSWYQQTPGQGLQFLFEYFSETQRNKGNFPGRFSGRQFSNSRSEMNVSTLELGDSALYLCASSLMQGPYEQYFGPGTRLTVT.

J is TRBJ1-1 and V is TRBV12-3 or TRBV12-4; no firm D call. V lost 5 bases to trimming and J lost 4 bases, with 14 bases between them. This CDR3 has 14 amino acids. The CDR3 sequence is CASSPSSLSTEAFF. The CDR3 DNA is TGTGCCAGCAGTCCATCGTCCTTGAGCACTGAAGCTTTCTTT.

DNA for the CDR3: TGTGCCATCAGCGATAAACAGGGGCGCGACTATGGCTACACCTTC. This codes for CAISDKQGRDYGYTF. The rearrangement links TRBV10-3 to TRBJ1-2; TRBD1 matches 7 bases. This CDR3 is built from 15 residues. Germline CDR1 ENHRY, CDR2 SYGVKD. V shed 6 bases and J 3 bases; nucleotides not matched to a gene: 10.

The V and J genes are TRBV7-6 and TRBJ2-2; D is perhaps TRBD1 (6 bases). With 3 bases removed from V and 0 bases from J, the gap between germline ends came to 11 bases. The CDR3 has 16 residues. Germline CDR1 is SGHVS and CDR2 is FNYEAQ. CDR3 amino acids: CASSLTGRPNTGELFF. In DNA, the CDR3 is TGTGCCAGCAGCTTGACAGGAAGACCGAACACCGGGGAGCTGTTTTTT.

This clonotype turned up a few times. The rearrangement uses TRBV6-4 and TRBJ2-7, with 14 bases aligning to TRBD2. The V gene end was trimmed by 2 bases and the J gene end by 2 bases; junction bases not matched to a gene: 11. The CDR3 runs to 19 residues. The germline CDR1 and CDR2 sequences are MRHNA and SNTAGT. The CDR3 loop reads CASSDPEGLAGGATYEQYF. In DNA, the CDR3 is TGTGCCAGCAGTGACCCTGAAGGACTAGCGGGGGGAGCTACCTACGAGCAGTACTTC.

Only a few counts were recorded for this clonotype. The chain couples TRBV11-1 to TRBJ2-5; 8 nucleotides agree with TRBD1. CDR3 length: 18 amino acids. CDR1 and CDR2 from the germline V gene are SGHAT and FQDESV (reference sequence). Trimming at V came to 5 bases and at J to 2 bases, leaving 16 bases not matched to a gene. The CDR3 DNA is TGTGCCAGCAGCAGTAACAGGGGGAAGATGGTGGGACAAGAGACCCAGTACTTC. This encodes CASSSNRGKMVGQETQYF.

This clonotype was seen a handful of times. V is TRBV23-1 and J is TRBJ2-1, with D possibly called TRBD1 or TRBD2 (5 bases each). TRBV23-1 is annotated as an ORF whose role is uncertain. Trimming pared 8 bases from V and 8 bases from J, leaving 25 bases between. CDR3 length equals 16 residues. The CDR3 here is CASCLAAGSLGDEQFF. As DNA, the CDR3 is TGCGCCAGCTGTTTGGCGGCAGGGAGTTTGGGCGATGAGCAGTTCTTC.

Only a few counts were recorded for this clonotype. The chain employs TRBV5-1 and TRBJ2-7; D is ambiguous. In germline, CDR1 is SGHRS, CDR2 YFSETQ. The CDR3 runs to 13 residues. V lost 4 bases, J lost 2 bases, and 10 bases lay in between. For the CDR3, the DNA is TGCGCCAGCAGCATGAAGGGTACCTACGAGCAGTACTTC. Its translation: CASSMKGTYEQYF.

This clonotype occurred many times. The chain couples TRBV28 to TRBJ2-3; 7 bases are a match to TRBD2. Trimming cost V 3 bases and J 2 bases; bases outside gene matches: 5. From germline, CDR1 is MDHEN and CDR2 SYDVKM. The CDR3 loop spans 15 amino acids. CDR3 residues: CASSLGGTVTDTQYF. CDR3 in DNA: TGTGCCAGCAGTTTGGGAGGGACTGTCACAGATACGCAGTATTTT. The full variable domain, with the rest looked up from reference TRBV28 and TRBJ2-3, is DVKVTQSSRYLVKRTGEKVFLECVQDMDHENMFWYRQDPGLGLRLIYFSYDVKMKEKGDIPEGYSVSREKKERFSLILESASTNQTSMYLCASSLGGTVTDTQYFGPGTRLTVL.

The rearrangement uses TRBV30 and TRBJ2-5; no clear D. The V end lost 2 bases, the J end lost 2 bases, and 15 bases lay between the germline ends. The CDR3 runs to 15 residues. Germline loops: CDR1 GTSNPN, CDR2 SVGIG (reference sequence). In nucleotides, the CDR3 is TGTGCCTGGAGTCGACTTTCGACTTGGCAAGAGACCCAGTACTTC. It encodes CAWSRLSTWQETQYF.

The chain links TRBV5-1 to TRBJ2-3; 8 nucleotides align to TRBD1. The germline gives CDR1 SGHRS, CDR2 YFSETQ. This CDR3 region has 16 residues. The J segment lost 1 base and the V segment lost 4 bases, leaving 8 bases of the junction unmatched. Here the CDR3 reads CASSGATGGGTDTQYF. Written as DNA, the CDR3 is TGCGCCAGCAGCGGAGCCACAGGGGGTGGCACAGATACGCAGTATTTT.

The chain links TRBV20-1 to TRBJ1-1; D is unclear. Germline assignment: CDR1 DFQATT and CDR2 SNEGSKA (reference sequence). V was trimmed by 6 bases and J by 4 bases, leaving 9 bases between them. CDR3 length: 11 residues. CDR3 sequence: CSAVGVTEAFF. In nucleotides, the CDR3 is TGCAGTGCGGTTGGGGTCACTGAAGCTTTCTTT.

The V gene is TRBV4-2, the J gene TRBJ2-3, with D perhaps TRBD1 (6 bases). CDR1 LGHNA and CDR2 YNFKEQ come from the germline V gene. V was cut by 3 bases and J by 4 bases, with 11 bases left in between. The CDR3 has 14 amino acids. As DNA, the CDR3 is TGTGCCAGCAGCCAGGGTGGGGGCGCAGATACGCAGTATTTT. Protein product: CASSQGGGADTQYF.

This clonotype has just a few counts. V is TRBV29-1 and J is TRBJ2-1; 10 positions match TRBD1. This CDR3 has 16 residues. Per the germline V gene, CDR1 is SQVTM and CDR2 is ANQGSEA. The ends lost 6 bases at V and 0 bases at J; junction bases unmatched: 8. The CDR3 sequence is CSVPGQGTSSYNEQFF. The CDR3 DNA is TGCAGCGTGCCGGGACAGGGGACGAGCTCCTACAATGAGCAGTTCTTC.

A few counts support this clonotype. The V and J genes are TRBV12-3 or TRBV12-4 and TRBJ2-2; D is unclear. The length of the CDR3 is 13 residues. Trimming left V 4 bases short and J 3 bases short, with 6 bases between. The CDR3 DNA reads TGTGCCAGCAGTTCTTGGGACACCGGGGAGCTGTTTTTT. Translation: CASSSWDTGELFF.

The CDR3 protein is CASSIPPVAPTLAGELFF. The CDR3 DNA follows: TGTGCCAGTAGTATCCCCCCGGTGGCACCCACGTTGGCCGGGGAGCTGTTTTTT. The V gene is TRBV19, the J gene TRBJ2-2; D is uncertain. Germline V gives CDR1 LNHDA, CDR2 SQIVND (reference sequence). Trimming shortened V by 3 bases and J by 6 bases, and 23 bases separated the two germline ends. The CDR3 sequence is 18 residues long. Using reference TRBV19 and TRBJ2-2 for the parts outside the CDR3, the full variable domain is DGGITQSPKYLFRKEGQNVTLSCEQNLNHDAMYWYRQDPGQGLRLIYYSQIVNDFQKGDIAEGYSVSREKKESFPLTVTSAQKNPTAFYLCASSIPPVAPTLAGELFFGEGSRLTVL.

There are a few counts of this clonotype. This chain links TRBV7-8 with TRBJ1-1; 10 nucleotides line up with TRBD1. CDR1 SGHVS and CDR2 FQNEAQ come from the germline V gene. V lost 5 bases and J lost 11; bases outside the gene matches: 8. The CDR3 length is 13 residues. The CDR3 reads CASSTGTGVLAFF. Here the CDR3 DNA reads TGTGCCAGCAGCACCGGGACAGGGGTTCTGGCTTTCTTT.

The V gene is TRBV7-2, the J gene TRBJ2-3; D is tentatively TRBD1 or TRBD2 (5 bases each). V lost 4 bases to trimming and J lost 1 base, with 12 bases between them. This CDR3 spans 15 amino acids. Germline V gene lookup returns CDR1 SGHTA and CDR2 FQGNSA. CDR3 nucleotides: TGTGCCAGCAGCTACACGGGGCCAGGCACAGATACGCAGTATTTT. Translation gives CASSYTGPGTDTQYF.

This clonotype has a count of ten or more. The V and J genes are TRBV24-1 and TRBJ2-3; D remains unclear. CDR3 length: 12 amino acids. V lost 5 bases to trimming and J lost 6 bases, with 8 bases between them. The germline gives CDR1 KGHDR, CDR2 SFDVKD. Here the CDR3 DNA reads TGTGCCACCAGTGGCTTATACGATACGCAGTATTTT. It translates to CATSGLYDTQYF.

This clonotype appeared a few times. The rearrangement links TRBV9 to TRBJ1-1; a weak D match, TRBD1 (5 bases). V gave up 4 bases and J gave up 4 bases, with 17 bases separating them. Germline values: CDR1 SGDLS, CDR2 YYNGEE. The CDR3 sequence is 15 residues long. The CDR3 nucleotides are TGTGCCAGCAGCCCACACGGGGGGGGTAGCACTGAAGCTTTCTTT. Translation: CASSPHGGGSTEAFF.

This clonotype was counted ten times or more. The chain is built from TRBV12-3 or TRBV12-4 and TRBJ1-1; 9 bases fit TRBD1. V lost 5 bases and J lost 1; bases outside the gene matches: 5. The CDR3 loop spans 15 amino acids. The CDR3 bases are TGTGCCAGCAGTCGGGACAGGGCTACGAACACTGAAGCTTTCTTT. It yields the protein CASSRDRATNTEAFF.

This clonotype was seen many times. The V call is TRBV12-3 or TRBV12-4, the J call TRBJ2-3; TRBD2 might be the D (5 bases). Between the trimmed V and J ends, which lost 4 bases and 4 bases, there was a span of 9 bases. The CDR3 has 13 amino acids. The CDR3 bases are TGTGCCAGCAGTTGGACTTCTTCAGATACGCAGTATTTT. This translates into CASSWTSSDTQYF.

This clonotype has a handful of counts. The V gene is TRBV25-1, the J gene TRBJ1-5, with D maybe TRBD1 (5 bases). This CDR3 is built from 17 residues. Germline values: CDR1 MGHDK, CDR2 SYGVNS. V was clipped by 11 bases and J by 7 bases, with 30 bases between them. This CDR3 reads CARQAGGLWHRSQPQHF. The CDR3 DNA is TGTGCCCGACAAGCTGGGGGTTTGTGGCACCGGTCCCAGCCCCAGCATTTT.

Ten or more counts support this clonotype. This chain connects TRBV7-8 to TRBJ2-1; 9 nucleotides match TRBD2. This CDR3 contains 15 residues. Germline lookup yields CDR1 SGHVS and CDR2 FQNEAQ. The ends lost 1 base at V and 7 bases at J; junction bases unmatched: 5. DNA for the CDR3: TGTGCCAGCAGCTTAGGGGGTCTAGCGGGAAATGAGCAGTTCTTC. Its protein product is CASSLGGLAGNEQFF.